The T cell receptor (beta chain) under discussion was sequenced for a study of memory CD4+ T cells and cytomegalovirus serostatus. Findings and caveats of the study: CD4+ memory repertoires contained about two fifths of the 164 reported CMV TCRbeta sequences.

Single viable CD3+CD4+CD8-CD45RO+ cells were sorted as the memory CD4+ T cells. Total CD4+ T cells were enriched by CD4 positive selection. About this clone itself: Its specificity is not known.

The germline V gene encodes CDR1 KGHSH and CDR2 LQKENI. The CDR3 runs 16 residues. V was clipped by 0 bases and J by 0 bases, with 9 bases between them. TCRdb's table, derived via immunoSEQ multiplex PCR, lists solely in-frame clones and lacks some. Among about 61,000 clones, around 86% were seen once, and the ten largest hold about 0.88%. The sequence was collected from an adult in good health and CMV-seronegative. Sequencing used memory CD4+ T cells from blood. The rearrangement uses TRBV18 and TRBJ2-1; D remains unclear. The CDR3 is CASSPPTDRSYNEQFF. The CDR3 DNA is TGTGCCAGCTCACCACCGACCGACCGCTCCTACAATGAGCAGTTCTTC.